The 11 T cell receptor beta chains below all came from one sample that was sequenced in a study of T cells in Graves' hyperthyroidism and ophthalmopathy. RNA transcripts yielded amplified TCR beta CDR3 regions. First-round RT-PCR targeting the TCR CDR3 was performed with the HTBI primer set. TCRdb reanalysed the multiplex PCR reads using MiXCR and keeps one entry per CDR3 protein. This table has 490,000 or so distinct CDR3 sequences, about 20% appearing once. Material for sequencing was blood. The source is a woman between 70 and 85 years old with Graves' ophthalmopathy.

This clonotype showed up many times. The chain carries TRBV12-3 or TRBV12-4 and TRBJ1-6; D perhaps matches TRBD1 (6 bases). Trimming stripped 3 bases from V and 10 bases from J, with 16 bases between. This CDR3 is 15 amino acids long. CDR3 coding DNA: TGTGCCAGCAGTTTGGCAGGGGTAGTAGGGTCACCCCTCCACTTT. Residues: CASSLAGVVGSPLHF.

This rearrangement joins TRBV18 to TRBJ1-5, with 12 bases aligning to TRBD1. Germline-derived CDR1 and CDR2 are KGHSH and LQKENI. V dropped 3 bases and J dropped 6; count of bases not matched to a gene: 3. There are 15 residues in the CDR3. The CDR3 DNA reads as TGTGCCAGCTCACCCGGGACAGGGGGCTCTCAGCCCCAGCATTTT. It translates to CASSPGTGGSQPQHF.

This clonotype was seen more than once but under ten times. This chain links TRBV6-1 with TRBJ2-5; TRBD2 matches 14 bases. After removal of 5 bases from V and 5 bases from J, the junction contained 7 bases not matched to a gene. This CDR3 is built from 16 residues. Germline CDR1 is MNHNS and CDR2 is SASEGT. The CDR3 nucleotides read TGTGCCAGCAGTCCGGGACTAGCGGGAGTCTTTGAGACCCAGTACTTC. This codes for CASSPGLAGVFETQYF.

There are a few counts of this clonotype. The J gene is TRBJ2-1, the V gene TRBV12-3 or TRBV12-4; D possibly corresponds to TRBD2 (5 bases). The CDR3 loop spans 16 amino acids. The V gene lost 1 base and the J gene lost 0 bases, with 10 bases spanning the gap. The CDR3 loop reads CASSLGPGSSYNEQFF. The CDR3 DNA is TGTGCCAGCAGTTTAGGCCCGGGGAGCTCCTACAATGAGCAGTTCTTC.

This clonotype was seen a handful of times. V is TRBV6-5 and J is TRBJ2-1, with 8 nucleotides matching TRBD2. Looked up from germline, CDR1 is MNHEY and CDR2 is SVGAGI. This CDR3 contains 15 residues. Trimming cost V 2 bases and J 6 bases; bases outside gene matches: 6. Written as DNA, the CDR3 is TGTGCCAGCAGTTACAGTAGCGGGAAGCTCAATGAGCAGTTCTTC. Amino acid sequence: CASSYSSGKLNEQFF.

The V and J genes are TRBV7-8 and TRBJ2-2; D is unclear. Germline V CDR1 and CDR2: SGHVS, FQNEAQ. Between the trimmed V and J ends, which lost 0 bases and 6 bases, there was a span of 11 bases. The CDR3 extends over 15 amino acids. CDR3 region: CASSLASVPAGELFF. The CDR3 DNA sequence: TGTGCCAGCAGCTTAGCGTCAGTACCCGCCGGGGAGCTGTTTTTT. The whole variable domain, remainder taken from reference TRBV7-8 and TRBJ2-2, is GAGVSQSPRYKVAKRGQDVALRCDPISGHVSLFWYQQALGQGPEFLTYFQNEAQLDKSGLPSDRFFAERPEGSVSTLKIQRTQQEDSAVYLCASSLASVPAGELFFGEGSRLTVL.

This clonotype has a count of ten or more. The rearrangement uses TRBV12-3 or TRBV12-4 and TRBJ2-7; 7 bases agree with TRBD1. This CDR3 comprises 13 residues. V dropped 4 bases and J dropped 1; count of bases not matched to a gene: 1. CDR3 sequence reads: CASSSDRSYEQYF. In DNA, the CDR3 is TGTGCCAGCAGTTCGGACAGGTCCTACGAGCAGTACTTC.

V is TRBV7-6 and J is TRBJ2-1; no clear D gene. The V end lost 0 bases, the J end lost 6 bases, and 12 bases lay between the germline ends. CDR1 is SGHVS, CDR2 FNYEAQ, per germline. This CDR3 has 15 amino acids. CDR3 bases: TGTGCCAGCAGCTTAGCATCCGTAACGGGCAATGAGCAGTTCTTC. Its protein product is CASSLASVTGNEQFF.

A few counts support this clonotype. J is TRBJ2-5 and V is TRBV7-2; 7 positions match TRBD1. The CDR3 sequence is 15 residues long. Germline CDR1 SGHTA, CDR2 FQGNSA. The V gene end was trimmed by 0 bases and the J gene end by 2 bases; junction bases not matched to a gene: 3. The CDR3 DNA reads TGTGCCAGCAGCTTAGCTGGGACAGCTCAAGAGACCCAGTACTTC. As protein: CASSLAGTAQETQYF.

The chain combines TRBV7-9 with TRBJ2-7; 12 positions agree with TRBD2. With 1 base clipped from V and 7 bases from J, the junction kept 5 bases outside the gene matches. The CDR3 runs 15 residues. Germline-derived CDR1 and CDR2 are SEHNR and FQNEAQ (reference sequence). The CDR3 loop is CASSLDLAGGPEQYF. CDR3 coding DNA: TGTGCCAGCAGCTTAGATCTAGCGGGAGGGCCAGAGCAGTACTTC.

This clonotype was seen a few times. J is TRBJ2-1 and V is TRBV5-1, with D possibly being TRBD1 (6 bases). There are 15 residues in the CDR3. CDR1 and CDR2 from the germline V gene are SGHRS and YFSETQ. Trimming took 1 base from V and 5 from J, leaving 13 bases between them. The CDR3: CASSLWDKRNNEQFF. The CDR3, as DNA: TGCGCCAGCAGCTTGTGGGACAAAAGGAACAATGAGCAGTTCTTC.